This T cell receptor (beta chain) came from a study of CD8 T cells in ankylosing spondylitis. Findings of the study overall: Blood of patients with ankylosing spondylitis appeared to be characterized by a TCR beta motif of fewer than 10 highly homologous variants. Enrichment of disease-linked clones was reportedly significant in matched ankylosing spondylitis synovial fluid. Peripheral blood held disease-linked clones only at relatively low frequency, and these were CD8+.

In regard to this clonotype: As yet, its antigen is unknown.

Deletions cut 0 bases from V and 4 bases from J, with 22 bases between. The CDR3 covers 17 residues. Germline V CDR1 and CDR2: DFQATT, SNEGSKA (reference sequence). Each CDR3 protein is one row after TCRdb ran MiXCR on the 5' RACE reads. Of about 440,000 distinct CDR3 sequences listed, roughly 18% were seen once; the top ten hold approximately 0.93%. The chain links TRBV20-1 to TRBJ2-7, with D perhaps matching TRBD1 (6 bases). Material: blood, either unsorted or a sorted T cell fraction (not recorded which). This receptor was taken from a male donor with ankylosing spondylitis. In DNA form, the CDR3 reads TGCAGTGCTAGAGATAGCGCCAGGACAGACGAATTGTACGAGCAGTACTTC. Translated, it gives CSARDSARTDELYEQYF.